This is a list of T cell receptor beta chains from one sample in a study of T cell responses to AZD1222 COVID-19 vaccine. Repertoires were generated with immunoSEQ multiplex PCR, while TCRdb's copy carries only in-frame clones and drops some. The sample includes some 130,000 clones, roughly 91% of them seen just once. The starting material was peripheral blood, obtained on day 0 of AZD1222 vaccination. The receptors derive from an adult in good health. The CDR3 runs from the conserved cysteine through the conserved F or W. D genes are given only for firm matches. Clone size, where shown, is once, few, many, or a class for clones that have expanded.

TRBJ1-2	.	TRBV6-5	.	TGTGCCAGCCCCCGAGCCGATGGCTACACCTTC	CASPRADGYTF
TRBJ1-1	.	TRBV5-6	.	TGTGCCAGCAGCCCCCTGGGATCTGAAGCTTTCTTT	CASSPLGSEAFF
TRBJ1-2	.	TRBV18	TRBD1	TGTGCCAGCTCACCTTGGGACAGCAGCTATGGCTACACCTTC	CASSPWDSSYGYTF
TRBJ1-1	.	TRBV4-3	TRBD1	TGCGCCAGCAGCCCCTCAAGGGGGCGCGGGGACACTGAAGCTTTCTTT	CASSPSRGRGDTEAFF
TRBJ1-6	.	TRBV30	.	TGTGCCTGGAGTCATCAGGGATCCTATAATTCACCCCTCCACTTT	CAWSHQGSYNSPLHF
TRBJ2-3	.	TRBV3-1/TRBV3-2	TRBD2	TGTGCCAGCAGCCTAACAGGGAGTAGCGGGGGCGATACGCAGTATTTT	CASSLTGSSGGDTQYF
TRBJ2-7	once	TRBV6-5	.	TGTGCCAGCAGCGATACAGGCCCCTACGAGCAGTACTTC	CASSDTGPYEQYF
TRBJ1-1	.	TRBV18	.	TGTGCCAGCTCCCCTGAGGACAATATGAACACTGAAGCTTTCTTT	CASSPEDNMNTEAFF
TRBJ1-4	.	TRBV5-6	.	TGTGCCAGCAGCACACCGAATGAAAAACTGTTTTTT	CASSTPNEKLFF
TRBJ1-3	.	TRBV7-6	TRBD1	TGTGCCAGCAGCTCGACAGGGGGTGGTGGAAACACCATATATTTT	CASSSTGGGGNTIYF
TRBJ2-1	.	TRBV2	.	TGTGCCAGCAGGGCAATCATGAGCTCCTACAATGAGCAGTTCTTC	CASRAIMSSYNEQFF
TRBJ1-1	.	TRBV27	.	TGTGCCAGCAGACGGTTGAACACTGAAGCTTTCTTT	CASRRLNTEAFF